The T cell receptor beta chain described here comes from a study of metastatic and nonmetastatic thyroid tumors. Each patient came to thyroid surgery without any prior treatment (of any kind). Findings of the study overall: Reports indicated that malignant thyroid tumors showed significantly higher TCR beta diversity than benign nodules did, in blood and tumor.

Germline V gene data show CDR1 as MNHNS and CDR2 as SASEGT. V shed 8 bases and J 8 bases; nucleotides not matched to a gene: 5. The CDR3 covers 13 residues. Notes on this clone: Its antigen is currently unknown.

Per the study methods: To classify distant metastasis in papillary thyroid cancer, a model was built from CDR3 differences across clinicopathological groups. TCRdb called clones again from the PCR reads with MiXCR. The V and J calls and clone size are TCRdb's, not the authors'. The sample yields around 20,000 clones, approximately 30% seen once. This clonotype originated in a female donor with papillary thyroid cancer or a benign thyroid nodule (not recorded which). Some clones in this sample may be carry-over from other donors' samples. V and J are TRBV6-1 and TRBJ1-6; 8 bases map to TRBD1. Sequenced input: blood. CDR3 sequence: CASRGQEDSPLHF. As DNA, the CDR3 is TGTGCCAGCCGGGGACAGGAGGATTCACCCCTCCACTTT.